One sample yielded the 13 T cell receptor beta chains listed below, sequenced in a study of shared clonotypes between healthy human individuals. This table comes from immunoSEQ multiplex PCR, and its TCRdb copy is limited to in-frame clones, with some not included. This sample has about 1.9 million clones, with just over 90% found just once. CD45RO-negative CD8 cells positively selected for CCR7 made up the naive population, which excluded terminally differentiated effector memory CD45RA+ cells. The sequenced material came from naive CD8+ T cells from PBMCs. Receptor source: a young man in good health. Some clones in this sample may be carry-over from other donors' samples.

Comment on this clone: Other DNA variants within this sample encode the same CDR3. The gene calls are TRBV28 and TRBJ2-2; TRBD2 matches at 8 bases. Germline values: CDR1 MDHEN, CDR2 SYDVKM. The V segment lost 2 bases and the J segment 2 bases; nucleotides outside the gene matches: 1. This CDR3 is 15 amino acids long. This CDR3 is CASSLGTSNTGELFF. The CDR3 coding sequence is TGTGCCAGCAGTTTAGGGACTAGTAACACCGGGGAGCTGTTTTTT.

The chain recombines TRBV27 with TRBJ2-7; D not resolved. The CDR3 consists of 11 residues. The germline V gene has CDR1 MNHEY and CDR2 SMNVEV (reference sequence). Deletions cut 7 bases from V and 3 bases from J, with 7 bases between. CDR3 sequence: CASMWGYEQYF. The CDR3, as DNA: TGTGCCAGCATGTGGGGCTACGAGCAGTACTTC.

The chain couples TRBV5-4 to TRBJ2-1; D could derive from TRBD1 or TRBD2 (5 bases each). This CDR3 spans 11 amino acids. Between the trimmed V and J ends, which lost 4 bases and 7 bases, there was a span of 6 bases. Germline CDR1 reads SGHNT; CDR2 reads YYREEE (reference sequence). The CDR3 sequence: CASSEGNEQFF. CDR3 in DNA: TGTGCCAGCAGCGAGGGGAATGAGCAGTTCTTC.

Comment on this clone: This CDR3 is also generated by other DNA sequences in the sample. This rearrangement joins TRBV27 to TRBJ1-3, with D perhaps matching TRBD1 (6 bases). Per germline, CDR1 MNHEY and CDR2 SMNVEV (reference sequence). V lost 3 bases to trimming and J lost 2 bases, with 8 bases between them. There are 14 residues in the CDR3. The CDR3 DNA reads TGTGCCAGCAGTTTTGGGGGCCCTGGAAACACCATATATTTT. Translation gives CASSFGGPGNTIYF.

The chain uses TRBV9 and TRBJ2-7; 7 bases fit TRBD2. This CDR3 region has 14 residues. J was trimmed by 4 bases and V by 4 bases; bases with no gene match: 8. Germline CDR1 and CDR2: SGDLS and YYNGEE. The CDR3 coding sequence is TGTGCCAGCAGCCCCGGGGGGAAGGGGTACGAGCAGTACTTC. It specifies CASSPGGKGYEQYF.

DNA for the CDR3: TGTGCCAGTCAAAGGGGCAACCTCAATCAGCCCCAGCATTTT. It specifies CASQRGNLNQPQHF. The chain uses TRBV19 and TRBJ1-5; D may be TRBD1 (5 bases). This CDR3 comprises 14 residues. V lost 8 bases to trimming and J lost 3 bases, with 14 bases between them. The germline V gene encodes CDR1 LNHDA and CDR2 SQIVND (reference sequence).

The rearrangement uses TRBV7-7 and TRBJ2-2, with TRBD1 matching over 8 bases. There are 16 residues in the CDR3. In germline, CDR1 is SSHAT, CDR2 FNYEAQ (reference sequence). J gave up 4 bases and V 5 bases, and 9 bases lay outside the gene matches. The chain's CDR3 is CASSPFQGAGTGELFF. CDR3 DNA sequence: TGTGCCAGCAGCCCCTTTCAGGGGGCCGGCACCGGGGAGCTGTTTTTT.

V and J are TRBV27 and TRBJ2-5, with a weak D call TRBD1 (5 bases). CDR1 is MNHEY and CDR2 is SMNVEV in the germline V gene (reference sequence). V lost 5 bases, J lost 1 base, and 8 bases lay in between. The CDR3 spans 13 residues. CDR3 sequence reads: CASSQGFQETQYF. The CDR3 DNA follows: TGTGCCAGCAGTCAGGGTTTCCAAGAGACCCAGTACTTC.

The chain is built from TRBV15 and TRBJ2-7; D is perhaps TRBD1 (6 bases). This CDR3 has 14 residues. V lost 3 bases to trimming and J lost 0 bases, with 9 bases between them. Germline CDR1 LNHNV, CDR2 YYDKDF (reference sequence). CDR3 coding DNA: TGTGCCACCAGCAGCAGGGGCTTCTCCTACGAGCAGTACTTC. Its protein is CATSSRGFSYEQYF.

This sequence joins TRBV7-9 and TRBJ1-5; D is ambiguous. The germline V gene has CDR1 SEHNR and CDR2 FQNEAQ (reference sequence). V gave up 2 bases and J gave up 1 base, with 9 bases separating them. CDR3 length: 15 residues. The CDR3, as DNA: TGTGCCAGCAGCTTAAGCTTCGGGAGCAATCAGCCCCAGCATTTT. It codes for CASSLSFGSNQPQHF. The full variable domain, with the rest looked up from reference TRBV7-9 and TRBJ1-5, is DTGVSQNPRHKITKRGQNVTFRCDPISEHNRLYWYRQTLGQGPEFLTYFQNEAQLEKSRLLSDRFSAERPKGSFSTLEIQRTEQGDSAMYLCASSLSFGSNQPQHFGDGTRLSIL.

This chain links TRBV7-3 with TRBJ2-5, with D perhaps matching TRBD2 (5 bases). The CDR3 runs to 15 residues. Germline-derived CDR1 and CDR2 are SGHTA and FQGTGA. Trimming took 2 bases from V and 1 from J, leaving 11 bases between them. Here the CDR3 DNA reads TGTGCCAGCAGCTTATCCCTAGCCCCCCAAGAGACCCAGTACTTC. Its translation: CASSLSLAPQETQYF.

J is TRBJ2-7 and V is TRBV2, with TRBD1 identical over 7 bases. The CDR3 loop spans 15 amino acids. Germline CDR1 is SNHLY and CDR2 is FYNNEI. J gave up 3 bases and V 6 bases, and 11 bases lay outside the gene matches. The CDR3 DNA reads TGTGCCAGCAGAACTAGACAGGGAATAAACTACGAGCAGTACTTC. Protein product: CASRTRQGINYEQYF.

In regard to this clone: Additional DNA sequences in this sample encode the identical CDR3. V is TRBV5-4 and J is TRBJ2-1; maybe TRBD2 (5 bases). Trimming removed 4 bases at V and 6 bases at J, with 14 bases between. This CDR3 spans 14 amino acids. Germline V gene lookup returns CDR1 SGHNT and CDR2 YYREEE (reference sequence). The CDR3 loop is CASSTPGVSNEQFF. The CDR3 DNA reads TGTGCCAGCAGCACCCCCGGGGTTAGCAATGAGCAGTTCTTC.